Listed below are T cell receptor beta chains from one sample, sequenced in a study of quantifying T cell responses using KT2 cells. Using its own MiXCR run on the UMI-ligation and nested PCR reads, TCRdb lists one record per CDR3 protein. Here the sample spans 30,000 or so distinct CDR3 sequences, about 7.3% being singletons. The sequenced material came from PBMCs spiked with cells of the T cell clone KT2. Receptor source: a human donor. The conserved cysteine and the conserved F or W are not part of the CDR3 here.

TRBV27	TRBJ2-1	ASSLWGTSGLSSYNEQF
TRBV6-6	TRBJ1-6	ASSYSDNSPLH
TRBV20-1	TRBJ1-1	SAREAGSPIYRGGAF
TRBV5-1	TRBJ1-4	ASSLAGGTREKLF
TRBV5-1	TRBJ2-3	ASSSGRTSGSTDTQY
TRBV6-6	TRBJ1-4	ASSYSSRDPGEKLF
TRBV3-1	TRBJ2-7	ASSRQGGDEQY
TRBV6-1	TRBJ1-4	ASSENGGGSNEKLF
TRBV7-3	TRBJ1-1	ASSLQGRTEAF
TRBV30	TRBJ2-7	AWNSRDRYYEQY
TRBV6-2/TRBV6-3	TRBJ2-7	ASSPGPTYEQY
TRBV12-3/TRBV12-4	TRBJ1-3	ASSLGTGIVH
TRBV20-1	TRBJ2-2	SADLGNTGELF
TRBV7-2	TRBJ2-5	ASSRTGGETQY
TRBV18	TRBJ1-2	ASSPDISPNYGYT
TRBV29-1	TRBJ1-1	SVDRNTEAF
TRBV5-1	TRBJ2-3	ASSESDSTDTQY
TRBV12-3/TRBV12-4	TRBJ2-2	ASSFPVWNTGELF
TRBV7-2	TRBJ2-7	ASWGRGLAGVSEQY
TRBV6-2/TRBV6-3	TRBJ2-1	ASSKQGNEQF
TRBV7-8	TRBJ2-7	ASSFQGAYEQY
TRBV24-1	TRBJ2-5	ATQKEGGQETQY
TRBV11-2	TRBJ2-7	ASSLYPDRGEFYEQY
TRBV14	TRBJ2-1	ASSHTTGTGFFSSYNEQF
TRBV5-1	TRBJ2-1	ASSLSSGPGEQF
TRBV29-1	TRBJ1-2	SVRTNYGYT
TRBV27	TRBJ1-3	ASSLSPGAGDTIY
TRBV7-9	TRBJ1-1	ASSSTVNTEAF
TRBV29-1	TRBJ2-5	SVVDRGLPNGETQY
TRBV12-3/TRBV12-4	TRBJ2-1	ASSSTSVRFGYEQF
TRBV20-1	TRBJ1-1	SVARTGEEAF
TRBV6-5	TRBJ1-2	ASSYRRGPYGYT
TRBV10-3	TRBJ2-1	AISEGLVNEQF
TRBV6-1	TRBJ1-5	ASSEEQGTYQPQH
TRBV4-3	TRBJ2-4	ASSHQTGTPNIQY
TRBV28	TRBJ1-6	ASRGDFNNSPLH
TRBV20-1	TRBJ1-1	SARAIQTGKFGGAEAF
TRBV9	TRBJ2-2	ASNPDMNTGELF
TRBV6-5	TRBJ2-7	ASSFYPPGLAGGPSSYEQY
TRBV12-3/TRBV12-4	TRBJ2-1	ASSSYRGHNEQF
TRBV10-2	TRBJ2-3	ASSESRVLTDTQY
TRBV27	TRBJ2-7	ASSLKYPSGGSYEQY
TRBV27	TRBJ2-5	ASSSRLAGGPNQETQY
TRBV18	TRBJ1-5	ASSPLGQDNQPQH